This T cell receptor beta chain stems from a study of shared clonotypes between healthy human individuals. Those who donated, Caucasian adults without exception, all lived in Nashville, Tennessee. This clone was picked up a small number of times. Produced via immunoSEQ multiplex PCR; TCRdb's table is partial and in-frame only. The profile shows a few million clones, approximately 90% of them singletons. The specimen sequenced was naive CD4+ T cells from PBMCs. Subset reported: CD45RA+ positively selected. The receptor was derived from a man between 18 and 35 years old in good health. Some clones in this sample may be carry-over from other donors' samples.

The CDR3 reads CASSFLAGNEQFF. CDR3 nucleotides: TGTGCCAGCAGCTTTCTAGCGGGGAATGAGCAGTTCTTC. The V gene is TRBV5-6, the J gene TRBJ2-1; TRBD2 matches 9 bases. From germline, CDR1 is SGHDT and CDR2 YYEEEE. This CDR3 is built from 13 residues. The trim removed 2 bases at V and 7 bases at J, leaving 1 base unmatched.